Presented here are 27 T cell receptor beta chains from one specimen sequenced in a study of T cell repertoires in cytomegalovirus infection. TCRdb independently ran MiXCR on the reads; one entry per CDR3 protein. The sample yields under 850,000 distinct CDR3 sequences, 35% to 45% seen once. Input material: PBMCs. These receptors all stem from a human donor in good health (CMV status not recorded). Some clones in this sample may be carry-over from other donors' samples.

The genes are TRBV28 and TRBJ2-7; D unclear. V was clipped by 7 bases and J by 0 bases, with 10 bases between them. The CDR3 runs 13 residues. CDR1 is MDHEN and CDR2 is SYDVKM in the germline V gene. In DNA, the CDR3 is TGTGCCAGCAATGGAATATCCTCCTACGAGCAGTACTTC. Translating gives CASNGISSYEQYF.

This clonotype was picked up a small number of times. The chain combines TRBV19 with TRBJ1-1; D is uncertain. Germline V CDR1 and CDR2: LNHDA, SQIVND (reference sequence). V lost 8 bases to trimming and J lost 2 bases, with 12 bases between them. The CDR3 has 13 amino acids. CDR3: CASYGPSNTEAFF. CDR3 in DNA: TGTGCCAGTTACGGACCTTCAAACACTGAAGCTTTCTTT.

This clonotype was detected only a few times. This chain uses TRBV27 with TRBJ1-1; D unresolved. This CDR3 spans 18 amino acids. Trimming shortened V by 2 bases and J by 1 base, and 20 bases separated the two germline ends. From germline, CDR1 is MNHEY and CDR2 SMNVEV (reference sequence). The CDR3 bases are TGTGCCAGCAGTTTAGACCCAATCCCCAGGCAGACGAACACTGAAGCTTTCTTT. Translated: CASSLDPIPRQTNTEAFF.

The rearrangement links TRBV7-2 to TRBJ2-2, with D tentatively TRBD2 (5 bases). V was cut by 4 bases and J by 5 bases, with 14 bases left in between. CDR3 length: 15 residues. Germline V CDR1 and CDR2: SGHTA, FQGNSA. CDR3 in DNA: TGTGCCAGCAGCTCAGTACTCGGGGTAACCGGGGAGCTGTTTTTT. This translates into CASSSVLGVTGELFF.

CDR3 bases: TGTGCCATCAGGACGGGACAAGATAATTCACCCCTCCACTTT. Translated, it gives CAIRTGQDNSPLHF. The V call is TRBV10-3, the J call TRBJ1-6; D perhaps matches TRBD1 (6 bases). CDR3 length: 14 amino acids. V shed 6 bases and J shed 5 bases, with 11 bases lying between them. Germline CDR1 reads ENHRY; CDR2 reads SYGVKD.

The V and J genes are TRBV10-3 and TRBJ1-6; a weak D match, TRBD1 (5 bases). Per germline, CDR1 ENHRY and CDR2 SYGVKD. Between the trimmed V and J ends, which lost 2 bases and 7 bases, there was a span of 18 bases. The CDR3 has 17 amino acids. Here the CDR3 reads CAISEGLVGTMNSPLHF. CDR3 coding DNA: TGTGCCATCAGTGAGGGTCTGGTGGGGACTATGAATTCACCCCTCCACTTT.

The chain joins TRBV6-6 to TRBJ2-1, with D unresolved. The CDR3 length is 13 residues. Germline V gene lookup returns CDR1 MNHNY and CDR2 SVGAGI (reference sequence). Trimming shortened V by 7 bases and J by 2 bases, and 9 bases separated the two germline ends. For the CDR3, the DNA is TGTGCCAGCAATAGTGACCCCTACAATGAGCAGTTCTTC. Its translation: CASNSDPYNEQFF.

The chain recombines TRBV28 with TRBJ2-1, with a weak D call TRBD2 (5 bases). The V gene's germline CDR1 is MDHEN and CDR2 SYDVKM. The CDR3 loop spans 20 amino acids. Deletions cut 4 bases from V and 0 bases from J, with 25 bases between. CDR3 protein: CASSSPPATGEDYSYNEQFF. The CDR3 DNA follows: TGTGCCAGCAGTTCTCCACCAGCAACCGGGGAAGACTACTCCTACAATGAGCAGTTCTTC.

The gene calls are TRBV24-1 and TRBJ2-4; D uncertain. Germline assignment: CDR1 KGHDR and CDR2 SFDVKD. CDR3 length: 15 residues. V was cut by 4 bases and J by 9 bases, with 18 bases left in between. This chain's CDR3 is CATSDPGSPVGIQYF. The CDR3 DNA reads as TGTGCCACCAGTGACCCCGGGTCCCCTGTGGGCATTCAGTACTTC.

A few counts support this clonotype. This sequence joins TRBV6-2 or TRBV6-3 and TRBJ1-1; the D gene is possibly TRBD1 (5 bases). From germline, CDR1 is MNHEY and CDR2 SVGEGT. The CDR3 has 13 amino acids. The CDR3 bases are TGTGCTAGTGACGCGAGGGGGAACACTGAAGCTTTCTTT. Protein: CASDARGNTEAFF.

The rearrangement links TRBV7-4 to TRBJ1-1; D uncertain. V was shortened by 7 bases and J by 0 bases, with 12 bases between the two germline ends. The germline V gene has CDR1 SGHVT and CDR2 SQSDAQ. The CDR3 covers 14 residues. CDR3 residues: CASTSTEMNTEAFF. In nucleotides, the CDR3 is TGTGCCAGCACTTCCACAGAGATGAACACTGAAGCTTTCTTT.

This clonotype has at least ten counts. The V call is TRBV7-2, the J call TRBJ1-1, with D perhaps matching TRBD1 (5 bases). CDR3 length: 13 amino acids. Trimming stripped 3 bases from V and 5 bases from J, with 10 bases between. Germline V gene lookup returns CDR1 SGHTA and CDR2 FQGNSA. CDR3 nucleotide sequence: TGTGCCAGCAGCTTCGAAAGACAGACTGAAGCTTTCTTT. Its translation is CASSFERQTEAFF.

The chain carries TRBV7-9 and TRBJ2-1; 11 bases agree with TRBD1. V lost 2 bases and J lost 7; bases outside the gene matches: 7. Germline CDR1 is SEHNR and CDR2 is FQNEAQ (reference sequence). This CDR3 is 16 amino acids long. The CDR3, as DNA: TGTGCCAGCAGCTTACGTGGACAGGGGGCGGATAATGAGCAGTTCTTC. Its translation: CASSLRGQGADNEQFF.

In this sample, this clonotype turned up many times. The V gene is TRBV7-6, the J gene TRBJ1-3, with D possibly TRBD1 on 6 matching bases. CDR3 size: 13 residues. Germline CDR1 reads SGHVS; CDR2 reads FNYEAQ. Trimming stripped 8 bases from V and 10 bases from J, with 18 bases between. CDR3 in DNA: TGTGCCAGCCGGGGGGGCACTTCTGGTACCATATATTTT. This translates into CASRGGTSGTIYF.

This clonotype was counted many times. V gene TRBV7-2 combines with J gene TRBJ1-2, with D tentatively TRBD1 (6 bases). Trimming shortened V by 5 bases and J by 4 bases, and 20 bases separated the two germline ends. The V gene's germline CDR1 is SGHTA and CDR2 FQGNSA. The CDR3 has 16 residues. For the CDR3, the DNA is TGTGCCAGCAGCCCCGGGGGCCAGGGGTTAGTCTATGGCTACACCTTC. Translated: CASSPGGQGLVYGYTF.

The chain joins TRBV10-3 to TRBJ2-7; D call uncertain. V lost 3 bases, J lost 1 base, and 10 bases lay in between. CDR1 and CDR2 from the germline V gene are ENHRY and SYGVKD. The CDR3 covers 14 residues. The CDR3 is CAISEDIGSYEQYF. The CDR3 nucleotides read TGTGCCATCAGTGAAGACATAGGATCCTACGAGCAGTACTTC.

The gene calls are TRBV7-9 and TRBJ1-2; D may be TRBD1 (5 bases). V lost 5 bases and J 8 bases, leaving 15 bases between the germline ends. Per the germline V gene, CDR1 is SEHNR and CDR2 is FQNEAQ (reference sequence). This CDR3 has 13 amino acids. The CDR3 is CASSKLTGEGYTF. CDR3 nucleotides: TGTGCCAGCAGCAAGCTAACAGGAGAGGGCTACACCTTC.

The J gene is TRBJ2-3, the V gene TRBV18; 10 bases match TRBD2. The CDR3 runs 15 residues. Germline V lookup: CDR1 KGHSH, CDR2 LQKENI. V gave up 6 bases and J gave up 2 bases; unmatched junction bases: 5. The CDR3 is CASSVLAGVTDTQYF. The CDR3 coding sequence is TGTGCCAGCTCGGTTCTAGCGGGAGTCACAGATACGCAGTATTTT.

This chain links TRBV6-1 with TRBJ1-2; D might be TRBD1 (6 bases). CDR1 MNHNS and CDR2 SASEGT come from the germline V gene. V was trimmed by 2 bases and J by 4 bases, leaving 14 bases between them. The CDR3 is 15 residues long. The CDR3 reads CASSEQGFQPYGYTF. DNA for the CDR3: TGTGCCAGCAGTGAACAGGGGTTTCAACCCTATGGCTACACCTTC.

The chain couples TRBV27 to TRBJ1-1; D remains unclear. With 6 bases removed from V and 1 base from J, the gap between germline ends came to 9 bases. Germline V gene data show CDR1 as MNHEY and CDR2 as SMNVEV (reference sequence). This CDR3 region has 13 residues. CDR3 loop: CASSFTWNTEAFF. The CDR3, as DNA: TGTGCCAGCAGCTTCACATGGAACACTGAAGCTTTCTTT.

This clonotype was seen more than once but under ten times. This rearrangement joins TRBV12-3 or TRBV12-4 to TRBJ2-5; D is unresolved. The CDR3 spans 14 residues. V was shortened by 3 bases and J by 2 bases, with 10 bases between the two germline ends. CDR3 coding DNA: TGTGCCAGCAGTTTGATCGCCATACAAGAGACCCAGTACTTC. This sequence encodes CASSLIAIQETQYF.

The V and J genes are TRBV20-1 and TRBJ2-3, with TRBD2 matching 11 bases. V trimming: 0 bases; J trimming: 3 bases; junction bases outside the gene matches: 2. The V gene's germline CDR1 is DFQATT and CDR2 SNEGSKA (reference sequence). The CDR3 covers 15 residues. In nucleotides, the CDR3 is TGCAGTGCTAGAGAGCCTAGCGGGAGGACAGATACGCAGTATTTT. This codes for CSAREPSGRTDTQYF.

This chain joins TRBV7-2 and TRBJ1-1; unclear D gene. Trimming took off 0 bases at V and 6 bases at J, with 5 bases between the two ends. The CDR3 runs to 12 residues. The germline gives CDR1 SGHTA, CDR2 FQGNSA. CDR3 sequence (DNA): TGTGCCAGCAGCTTAGCGCCGGCTGAAGCTTTCTTT. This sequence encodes CASSLAPAEAFF.

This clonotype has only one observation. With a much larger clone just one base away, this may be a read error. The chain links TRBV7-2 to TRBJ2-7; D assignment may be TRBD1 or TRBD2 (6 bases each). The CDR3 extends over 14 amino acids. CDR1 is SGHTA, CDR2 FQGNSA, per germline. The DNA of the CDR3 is TGTTCCAGCAGCTCTCAACAGGGAGGCTACGAGCAGTACTTC. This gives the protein CSSSSQQGGYEQYF.

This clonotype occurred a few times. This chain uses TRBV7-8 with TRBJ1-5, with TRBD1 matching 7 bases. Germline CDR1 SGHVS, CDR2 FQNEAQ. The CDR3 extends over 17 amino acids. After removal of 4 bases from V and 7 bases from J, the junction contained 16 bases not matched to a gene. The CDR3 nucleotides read TGTGCCAGCAGCTCCTTCTTCAGGACACAGGGGAGCCAGCCCCAGCATTTT. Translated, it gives CASSSFFRTQGSQPQHF.

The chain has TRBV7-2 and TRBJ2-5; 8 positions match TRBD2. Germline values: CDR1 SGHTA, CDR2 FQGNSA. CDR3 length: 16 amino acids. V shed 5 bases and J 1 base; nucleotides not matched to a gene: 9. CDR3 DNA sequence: TGTGCCAGCAGCACTAGGACTAGCAGTTTCCAAGAGACCCAGTACTTC. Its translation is CASSTRTSSFQETQYF.

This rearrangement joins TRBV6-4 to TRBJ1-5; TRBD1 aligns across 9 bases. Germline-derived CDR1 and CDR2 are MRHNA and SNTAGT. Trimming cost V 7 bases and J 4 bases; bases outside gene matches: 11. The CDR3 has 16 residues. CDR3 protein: CASKPGQGNRNQPQHF. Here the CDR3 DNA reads TGTGCCAGCAAACCGGGACAGGGAAATAGAAATCAGCCCCAGCATTTT.